This record concerns one T cell receptor beta chain sequence. The clone's antigen remains unknown. No much larger clone is present one base from it, and per-base qualities are unavailable. These data come from a study of T cell responses to AZD1222 COVID-19 vaccine (dated by TCRdb to about 2021). Context from the whole study: AZD1222 recipients whose second dose came at about 4 weeks and those whose second dose came at about 12 weeks were combined into one group, since spike-specific TCR depth and breadth did not differ between the two schedules. A total of approximately 250 trial participants underwent TCR sequencing, of whom around 210 had received two doses of AZD1222 and roughly 26 had received two doses of the MenACWY control vaccine. Trial participants were enrolled by age into subgroups of 18-55, 56-69 and 70-plus years, and about 150, 27 and 61 TCR-sequenced participants, respectively, were included in these subgroups. Study-wide findings and limitations: Reportedly, close to half of the unique spike-specific TCRs recognized epitopes lying outside the regions that are mutated in the B.1.351 and B.1.1.7 variants. In the small 56-69-year group, the increase in depth fell short of significance, most likely because of low power. Conclusions about previously exposed vaccinees were limited because only six or seven AZD1222 recipients were SARS-CoV-2 seropositive at baseline. Participants were mostly white British and included more females than males, and it was suggested by the authors that clonal diversity may have been underestimated. After two AZD1222 doses, spike-specific TCR breadth and depth were significantly higher than at day 0 and than in MenACWY recipients. No day 14 peak-response samples were available, so repertoires were characterized only after the peak T cell response. The whole spike protein was spanned by vaccine-associated CD4 TCRs, and dominant responses were seen in regions 160-218 and 743-854.

The CDR3 regions of human TCRbeta chains were analyzed by immunosequencing. The original pipeline was this. Repertoire TCRs were checked for matches against a reference library of SARS-CoV-2-specific TCRs that had been generated using the MIRA antigen-specificity platform. Breadth meant the fraction of unique TCRs that were SARS-CoV-2-associated, whereas depth meant the fraction of total T cells that were SARS-CoV-2-associated. Using the MIRA data, each spike-specific TCR was mapped to the spike region that the TCR reacts to and placed in a CD4 or CD8 class. Log10-transformed breadth and depth values were compared by one-way ANOVA with Sidak's multiple comparisons tests. This is the immuneACCESS table as TCRdb keeps it, with only in-frame sequences that have V and J called. A part of the clones is gone; compared with another copy, unresolved V genes explain less than half, and the rest is unexplained. D and trimming come from the DNA, and the V and J calls and clone size come from that table. This sample gives some 130,000 clones in total; around 90% of them show up just once. The top ten clones comprise 5.5% of the sample.

The CDR1 and CDR2 encoded by the germline V gene are SGHVS and FQNEAQ. Deletion took 6 bases off V and 13 bases off J, with a span of 21 bases between the germline ends. Taken from cysteine to phenylalanine, the CDR3 has 14 residues. Only the CDR3 region is kept as DNA, spanning 42 bases read in frame from base 1. Taken with the paper, the label for time point translates to: baseline before first vaccination. Vaccinee samples came from UK trials COV001 and COV002, including a single-blind randomized controlled phase 2/3 trial of AZD1222 (ChAdOx1 nCoV-19) in healthy adults. For TCRbeta chain sequencing, PBMC samples from trial participants were taken at day 0 and at day 28 after the second dose.

The chain was built from TRBV7-8 and TRBJ1-4, with a weak D call of TRBD1 (6 bases match). Specimen: peripheral blood, collected on day 0 of AZD1222 vaccination. This clonotype was obtained from an adult in good health. The nucleotide sequence is given as TGTGCCAGCAGACTAGATCCTCTGGGGGCCGGACTGTTTTTT. Its coded protein is CASRLDPLGAGLFF.